The rows below give T cell receptor beta chains drawn from one sample of a study of cytomegalovirus exposure and HLA in healthy donors. Data came from immunoSEQ multiplex PCR; TCRdb stores just in-frame clones and leaves some out. The sample yields tens of thousands of clones, roughly 69% seen once. Sequencing was carried out using PBMCs. The receptors originated from a woman aged 45-65 years in good health and CMV-seropositive. The CDR3 runs from the conserved cysteine through the conserved F or W. D genes are given only for firm matches. Clone size is given for some rows only: seen once, a few or many times, or a class if the clone is expanded.

>TRBD1|NA|TRBJ2-7|TRBV9
CASSDRDSYEQYF
TGTGCCAGCAGTGACAGGGACTCCTACGAGCAGTACTTC
>TRBD2|few|TRBJ2-5|TRBV7-6
CASSFGGTLSQETQYF
TGTGCCAGCAGCTTCGGGGGGACGCTCTCTCAAGAGACCCAGTACTTC
>NA|NA|TRBJ1-2|TRBV6-4
CASSEYRTHGYTF
TGTGCCAGCAGTGAATACAGAACCCATGGCTACACCTTC
>NA|NA|TRBJ2-7|TRBV5-4
CASSSLGHRYEQYF
TGTGCCAGCAGCAGCCTGGGACATCGCTACGAGCAGTACTTC
>NA|NA|TRBJ2-1|TRBV5-6
CASSFPGDNEQFF
TGTGCCAGCAGCTTTCCGGGGGACAATGAGCAGTTCTTC
>NA|NA|TRBJ2-3|TRBV5-1
CASSPVQLNTDTQYF
TGCGCCAGCAGCCCCGTACAGTTAAACACAGATACGCAGTATTTT
>TRBD1|NA|TRBJ1-2|TRBV29-1
CSAAIRDRYNYGYTF
TGCAGCGCGGCCATCAGGGACAGATATAACTATGGCTACACCTTC
>TRBD1|NA|TRBJ2-6|TRBV4-1
CASSQDRRQGNRPGANVLTF
TGCGCCAGCAGCCAAGATAGGAGACAGGGAAATAGACCTGGGGCCAACGTCCTGACTTTC
>NA|NA|TRBJ1-5|TRBV27
CASSFGGVNQPQHF
TGTGCCAGCAGTTTTGGAGGGGTCAATCAGCCCCAGCATTTT
>NA|NA|TRBJ1-5|TRBV19
CASSIQGRQPQHF
TGTGCCAGTAGTATCCAGGGCAGACAGCCCCAGCATTTT
>NA|NA|TRBJ1-1|TRBV10-3
CAISRGGGGNTEAFF
TGTGCCATCAGTAGGGGCGGGGGGGGGAACACTGAAGCTTTCTTT
>TRBD1|NA|TRBJ2-4|TRBV30
CAWSPLGTTGGRGIQYF
TGTGCCTGGAGTCCCCTTGGGACGACAGGGGGTAGGGGCATTCAGTACTTC
>NA|NA|TRBJ2-3|TRBV6-1
CASVAGGTDTQYF
TGTGCCAGCGTAGCCGGAGGCACAGATACGCAGTATTTT
>TRBD1|few|TRBJ2-5|TRBV5-4
CASRRTGGGVETQYF
TGTGCCAGCAGACGGACAGGGGGCGGCGTGGAGACCCAGTACTTC
>NA|NA|TRBJ1-3|TRBV9
CASSNPWPSGNTIYF
TGTGCCAGCAGCAACCCTTGGCCCTCTGGAAACACCATATATTTT
>TRBD1|NA|TRBJ2-6|TRBV28
CASSFISGTGIPGANVLTF
TGTGCCAGCAGTTTTATATCGGGGACAGGGATCCCTGGGGCCAACGTCCTGACTTTC
>TRBD1|few|TRBJ2-1|TRBV7-3
CASSSQTTGVGEQFF
TGTGCCAGCAGCTCGCAAACTACAGGGGTGGGTGAGCAGTTCTTC
>TRBD1|NA|TRBJ2-2|TRBV18
CASSRDRADTGELFF
TGTGCCAGCTCACGGGACAGGGCGGACACCGGGGAGCTGTTTTTT
>NA|NA|TRBJ1-1|TRBV2
CASSASQIGVGGTEAFF
TGTGCCAGCAGTGCTTCCCAGATCGGGGTCGGTGGAACTGAAGCTTTCTTT
>NA|NA|TRBJ2-7|TRBV5-1
CASSFTSSYEQYF
TGCGCCAGCAGCTTCACAAGCTCCTACGAGCAGTACTTC
>NA|NA|TRBJ2-3|TRBV6-5
CASSYSGVFPDTQYF
TGTGCCAGCAGTTACTCGGGCGTTTTCCCAGATACGCAGTATTTT
>TRBD2|few|TRBJ2-7|TRBV5-1
CASSLGAGDGYEQYF
TGCGCCAGCAGCTTGGGAGCGGGGGATGGCTACGAGCAGTACTTC
>TRBD1|few|TRBJ1-5|TRBV19
CASEQGAGNQPQHF
TGTGCCAGTGAACAGGGGGCAGGCAATCAGCCCCAGCATTTT
>NA|NA|TRBJ1-1|TRBV4-1
CASSQVLGAVWTEAFF
TGCGCCAGCAGCCAAGTTTTAGGGGCCGTCTGGACTGAAGCTTTCTTT
>NA|NA|TRBJ1-2|TRBV9
CASSGPDRVDYGYTF
TGTGCCAGCAGCGGACCAGACAGAGTCGACTATGGCTACACCTTC
>TRBD2|NA|TRBJ2-1|TRBV13
CASSLGGGGALNEQFF
TGTGCCAGCAGCTTAGGAGGCGGGGGGGCGCTCAATGAGCAGTTCTTC
>NA|NA|TRBJ2-5|TRBV5-4
CASSPRLGETQYF
TGTGCCAGCAGCCCCCGTCTCGGGGAGACCCAGTACTTC
>NA|NA|TRBJ2-5|TRBV13
CASSFWGGRAAETQYF
TGTGCCAGCAGCTTCTGGGGGGGCCGGGCGGCAGAGACCCAGTACTTC
>TRBD1|NA|TRBJ2-5|TRBV7-9
CASSSSTGFGETQYF
TGTGCCAGCAGCTCCTCGACAGGGTTCGGAGAGACCCAGTACTTC
>NA|NA|TRBJ2-5|TRBV11-2
CASSLQAGLQETQYF
TGTGCCAGCAGCCTCCAGGCGGGACTCCAAGAGACCCAGTACTTC
>NA|once|TRBJ1-1|TRBV5-5
CASSLAGKAFF
TGTGCCAGCAGCTTGGCAGGAAAAGCTTTCTTT
>TRBD1|NA|TRBJ2-1|TRBV19
CASMGQGTEQFF
TGTGCCAGTATGGGACAGGGAACTGAGCAGTTCTTC
>TRBD1|NA|TRBJ2-7|TRBV5-1
CASSLGTGTGEQYF
TGCGCCAGCAGCTTGGGGACAGGAACCGGCGAGCAGTACTTC
>TRBD1|NA|TRBJ1-2|TRBV6-6
CASRPTGIYGYTF
TGTGCCAGCAGACCGACAGGGATTTATGGCTACACCTTC
>NA|NA|TRBJ2-5|TRBV4-2
CASSQVRWQETQYF
TGTGCCAGCAGCCAGGTGAGGTGGCAAGAGACCCAGTACTTC
>NA|few|TRBJ2-2|TRBV6-4
CASSDGDTGELFF
TGTGCCAGCAGTGACGGAGACACCGGGGAGCTGTTTTTT
>NA|few|TRBJ2-1|TRBV6-1
CASSERRDNEQFF
TGTGCCAGCAGTGAGAGGAGAGACAATGAGCAGTTCTTC
>TRBD1|NA|TRBJ2-1|TRBV11-1
CASSPVQGVLYNEQFF
TGTGCCAGCAGCCCAGTTCAGGGGGTCCTCTACAATGAGCAGTTCTTC
>TRBD1|few|TRBJ2-7|TRBV10-1
CASSASGTGGYEQYF
TGCGCCAGCAGTGCCTCCGGGACAGGGGGGTACGAGCAGTACTTC
>NA|few|TRBJ2-6|TRBV11-1
CASSPGESGANVLTF
TGTGCCAGCAGCCCGGGGGAATCTGGGGCCAACGTCCTGACTTTC
>NA|NA|TRBJ2-5|TRBV5-1
CASSPEGTNLVTQYF
TGCGCCAGCAGCCCGGAGGGGACCAACCTGGTGACCCAGTACTTC
>NA|NA|TRBJ2-5|TRBV5-6
CASSLTGQQETQYF
TGTGCCAGCAGCTTGACTGGACAGCAAGAGACCCAGTACTTC
>NA|NA|TRBJ2-5|TRBV6-5
CASRSSVQETQYF
TGTGCCAGCAGAAGTTCAGTCCAAGAGACCCAGTACTTC
>NA|once|TRBJ1-2|TRBV5-1
CASSFDQDKTYGYTF
TGCGCCAGCAGCTTTGACCAAGACAAAACCTATGGCTACACCTTC
>NA|NA|TRBJ1-1|TRBV28
CASTPGEGLTEAFF
TGTGCCAGCACCCCCGGGGAGGGACTTACTGAAGCTTTCTTT
>NA|few|TRBJ2-7|TRBV7-6
CASSLLVRDSSYEQYF
TGTGCCAGCAGCTTATTGGTTCGGGACTCCTCCTACGAGCAGTACTTC
>TRBD1|NA|TRBJ1-1|TRBV6-1
CASSEEGWGQGAFF
TGTGCCAGCAGTGAAGAAGGCTGGGGACAGGGGGCTTTCTTT
>NA|NA|TRBJ2-3|TRBV5-4
CASSVSQGFTDTQYF
TGTGCCAGCAGCGTCTCACAGGGATTCACAGATACGCAGTATTTT
>NA|NA|TRBJ2-1|TRBV19
CASRDSYDAEQFF
TGTGCCAGCCGGGACTCCTATGATGCTGAGCAGTTCTTC
>NA|once|TRBJ2-3|TRBV9
CASSGTGAGGTQYF
TGTGCCAGCAGCGGGACTGGGGCCGGAGGGACGCAGTATTTT
>NA|NA|TRBJ1-2|TRBV4-1
CASSQEPGSNYGYTF
TGCGCCAGCAGCCAAGAGCCCGGGAGTAACTATGGCTACACCTTC
>TRBD2|NA|TRBJ2-3|TRBV11-2
CASSLGSGGVADTQYF
TGTGCCAGCAGCTTAGGTAGCGGGGGGGTGGCAGATACGCAGTATTTT
>NA|NA|TRBJ1-3|TRBV30
CAWTRGLGNTIYF
TGTGCCTGGACTAGGGGTTTGGGAAACACCATATATTTT
>NA|NA|TRBJ2-2|TRBV7-3
CASSEDYTGELFF
TGTGCCAGCAGCGAGGACTACACCGGGGAGCTGTTTTTT
>NA|few|TRBJ1-6|TRBV2
CASSSGVVRGSPLHF
TGTGCCAGCAGTTCCGGCGTAGTAAGGGGTTCACCCCTCCACTTT